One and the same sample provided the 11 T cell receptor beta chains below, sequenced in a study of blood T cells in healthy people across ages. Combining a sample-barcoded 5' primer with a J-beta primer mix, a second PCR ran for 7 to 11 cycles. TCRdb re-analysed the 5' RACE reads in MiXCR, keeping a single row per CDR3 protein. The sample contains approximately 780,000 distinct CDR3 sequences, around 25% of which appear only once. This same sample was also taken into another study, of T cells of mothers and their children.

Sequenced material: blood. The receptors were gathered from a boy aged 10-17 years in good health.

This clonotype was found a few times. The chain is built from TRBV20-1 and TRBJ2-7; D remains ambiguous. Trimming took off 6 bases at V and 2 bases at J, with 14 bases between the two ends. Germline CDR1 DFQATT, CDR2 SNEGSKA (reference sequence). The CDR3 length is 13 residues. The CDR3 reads CSAEAGQPYEQYF. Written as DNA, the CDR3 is TGCAGTGCCGAGGCCGGGCAACCCTACGAGCAGTACTTC.

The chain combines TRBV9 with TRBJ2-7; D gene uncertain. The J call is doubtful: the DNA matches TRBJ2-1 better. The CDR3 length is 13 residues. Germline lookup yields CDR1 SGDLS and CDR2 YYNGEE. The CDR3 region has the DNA TGTGCCAGCAGCAAAACCCCCCATATTGAGCAGTTCTTC. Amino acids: CASSKTPHIEQFF.

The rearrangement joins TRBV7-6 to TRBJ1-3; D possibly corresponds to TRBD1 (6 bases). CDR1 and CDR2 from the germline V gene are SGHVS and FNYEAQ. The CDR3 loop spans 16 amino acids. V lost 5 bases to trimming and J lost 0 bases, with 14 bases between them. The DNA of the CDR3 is TGTGCCAGCAGCCTTCGACAGGCTCACTCTGGAAACACCATATATTTT. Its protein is CASSLRQAHSGNTIYF. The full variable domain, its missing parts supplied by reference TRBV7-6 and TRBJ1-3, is GAGVSQSPRYKVTKRGQDVALRCDPISGHVSLYWYRQALGQGPEFLTYFNYEAQQDKSGLPNDRFSAERPEGSISTLTIQRTEQRDSAMYRCASSLRQAHSGNTIYFGEGSWLTVV.

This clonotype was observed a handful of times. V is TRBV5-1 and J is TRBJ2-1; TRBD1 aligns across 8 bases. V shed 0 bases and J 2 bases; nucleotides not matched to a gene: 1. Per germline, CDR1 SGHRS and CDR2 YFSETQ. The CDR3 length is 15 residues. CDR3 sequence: CASSLAQGAYNEQFF. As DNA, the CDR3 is TGCGCCAGCAGCTTGGCACAGGGGGCCTACAATGAGCAGTTCTTC.

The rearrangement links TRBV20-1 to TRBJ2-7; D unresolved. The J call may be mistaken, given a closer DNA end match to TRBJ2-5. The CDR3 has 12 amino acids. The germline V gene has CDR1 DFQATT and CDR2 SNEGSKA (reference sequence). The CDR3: CSASSVQETQYF. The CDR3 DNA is TGCAGTGCTAGTTCAGTCCAAGAGACCCAGTACTTC.

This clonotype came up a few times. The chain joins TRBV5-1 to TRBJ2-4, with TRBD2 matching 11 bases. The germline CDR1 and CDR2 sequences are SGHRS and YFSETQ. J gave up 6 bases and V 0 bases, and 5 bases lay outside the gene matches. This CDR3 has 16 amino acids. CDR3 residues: CASSLAGSGGGNIQYF. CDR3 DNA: TGCGCCAGCAGCTTGGCTGGTAGCGGGGGGGGAAACATTCAGTACTTC.

CDR3 loop: CASSIGPKNTGELFF. The DNA of the CDR3 is TGTGCCAGCAGTATCGGACCGAAGAACACCGGGGAGCTGTTTTTT. J is TRBJ2-2 and V is TRBV28; unclear D gene. Deletions cut 5 bases from V and 1 base from J, with 11 bases between. There are 15 residues in the CDR3. In germline, CDR1 is MDHEN, CDR2 SYDVKM.

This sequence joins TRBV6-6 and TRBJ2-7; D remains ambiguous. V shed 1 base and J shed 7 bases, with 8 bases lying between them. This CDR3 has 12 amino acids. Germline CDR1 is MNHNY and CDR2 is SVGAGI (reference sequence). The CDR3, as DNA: TGTGCCAGCAGTTACTTCGGGTTTGAGCAGTACTTC. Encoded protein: CASSYFGFEQYF.

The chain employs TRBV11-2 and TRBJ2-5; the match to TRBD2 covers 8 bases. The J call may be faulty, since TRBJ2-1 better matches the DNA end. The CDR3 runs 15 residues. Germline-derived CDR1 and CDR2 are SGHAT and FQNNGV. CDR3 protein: CASSLQTSGHNEQFF. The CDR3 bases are TGTGCCAGCAGCCTCCAAACTAGCGGCCACAATGAGCAGTTCTTC.

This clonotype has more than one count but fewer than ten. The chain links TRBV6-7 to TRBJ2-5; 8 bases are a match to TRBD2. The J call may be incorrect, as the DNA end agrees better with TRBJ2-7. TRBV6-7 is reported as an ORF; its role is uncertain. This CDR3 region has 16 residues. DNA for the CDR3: TGTGCCAGCAGTTACACGGGGGGGGGTAGATCCTACGAGCAGTACTTC. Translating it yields CASSYTGGGRSYEQYF.

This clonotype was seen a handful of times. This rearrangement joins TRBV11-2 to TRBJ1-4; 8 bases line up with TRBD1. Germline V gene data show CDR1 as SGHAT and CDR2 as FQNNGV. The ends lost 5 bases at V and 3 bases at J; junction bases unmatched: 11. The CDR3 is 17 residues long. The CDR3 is CASSTTGGGLSNEKLFF. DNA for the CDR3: TGTGCCAGCAGCACTACAGGGGGGGGCCTTTCTAATGAAAAACTGTTTTTT.